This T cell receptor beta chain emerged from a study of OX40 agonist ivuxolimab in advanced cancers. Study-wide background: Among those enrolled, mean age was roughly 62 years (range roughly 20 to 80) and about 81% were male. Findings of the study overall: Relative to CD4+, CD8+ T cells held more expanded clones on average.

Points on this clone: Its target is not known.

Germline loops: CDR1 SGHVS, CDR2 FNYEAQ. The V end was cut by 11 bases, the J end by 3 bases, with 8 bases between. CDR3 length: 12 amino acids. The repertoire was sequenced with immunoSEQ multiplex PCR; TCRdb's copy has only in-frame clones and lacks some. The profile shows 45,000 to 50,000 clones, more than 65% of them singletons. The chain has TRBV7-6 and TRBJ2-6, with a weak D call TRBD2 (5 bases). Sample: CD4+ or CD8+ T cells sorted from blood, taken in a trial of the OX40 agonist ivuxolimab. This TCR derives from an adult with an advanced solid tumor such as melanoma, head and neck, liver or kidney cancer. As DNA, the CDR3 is TGTGCCGAACGGGGTGGGGCCAACGTCCTGACTTTC. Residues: CAERGGANVLTF.